One and the same sample provided the 29 T cell receptor beta chains below, sequenced in a study of blood T cell repertoires in COVID-19. Assay: immunoSEQ multiplex PCR; the TCRdb copy retains only in-frame clones and omits some. The profile shows about 120,000 clones, 85% of them singletons. Sequencing input: peripheral blood. These receptors were obtained from a man at least 80 years old with acute or convalescent COVID-19.

The CDR3 here is CASSVGHMTGELFF. Written as DNA, the CDR3 is TGTGCCAGCAGCGTAGGACACATGACCGGGGAGCTGTTTTTT. The chain recombines TRBV9 with TRBJ2-2; D is unresolved. The CDR3 sequence is 14 residues long. Germline V gives CDR1 SGDLS, CDR2 YYNGEE. V was shortened by 0 bases and J by 5 bases, with 8 bases between the two germline ends.

V is TRBV7-9 and J is TRBJ1-4; TRBD1 aligns across 8 bases. This CDR3 is built from 14 residues. Per germline, CDR1 SEHNR and CDR2 FQNEAQ (reference sequence). The ends lost 5 bases at V and 8 bases at J; junction bases unmatched: 7. DNA of the CDR3: TGTGCCAGCAGCATAGGACAGGGAGGAGAAAAACTGTTTTTT. Translating gives CASSIGQGGEKLFF.

The V gene is TRBV24-1, the J gene TRBJ2-1; TRBD2 agrees at 7 bases. The CDR3 covers 13 residues. Germline-derived CDR1 and CDR2 are KGHDR and SFDVKD. V dropped 3 bases and J dropped 16; count of bases not matched to a gene: 11. For the CDR3, the DNA is TGTGCCACCAGTGATACTAGCGCAACGACCGGATTCTTC. Protein sequence: CATSDTSATTGFF.

This chain uses TRBV7-2 with TRBJ1-1, with D possibly being TRBD1 (6 bases). From germline, CDR1 is SGHTA and CDR2 FQGNSA. V dropped 4 bases and J dropped 1 base, with 13 bases sitting between them. The length of the CDR3 is 15 residues. The CDR3 sequence: CASSSGGGWNTEAFF. CDR3 bases: TGTGCCAGCAGCTCTGGGGGGGGCTGGAACACTGAAGCTTTCTTT.

CDR3 amino acids: CASSITSYNEQFF. The DNA for the CDR3 is TGTGCCAGTAGTATAACCAGCTACAATGAGCAGTTCTTC. V gene TRBV19 combines with J gene TRBJ2-1; D is uncertain. This CDR3 is built from 13 residues. Germline-derived CDR1 and CDR2 are LNHDA and SQIVND (reference sequence). The germline V and J ends were trimmed by 2 bases and 3 bases, with 5 bases remaining between them. The whole variable domain, remainder taken from reference TRBV19 and TRBJ2-1, is DGGITQSPKYLFRKEGQNVTLSCEQNLNHDAMYWYRQDPGQGLRLIYYSQIVNDFQKGDIAEGYSVSREKKESFPLTVTSAQKNPTAFYLCASSITSYNEQFFGPGTRLTVL.

This clone was observed a few times. The chain joins TRBV5-6 to TRBJ1-2; D remains unclear. CDR1 SGHDT and CDR2 YYEEEE come from the germline V gene. V was trimmed by 3 bases and J by 8 bases, leaving 11 bases between them. The CDR3 loop spans 12 amino acids. CDR3 sequence: CASSSTPGGYTF. The CDR3 DNA sequence: TGTGCCAGCAGCTCGACACCTGGGGGCTACACCTTC.

This chain joins TRBV18 and TRBJ1-1; D is ambiguous. This CDR3 is 16 amino acids long. Between the trimmed V and J ends, which lost 4 bases and 6 bases, there was a span of 21 bases. In germline, CDR1 is KGHSH, CDR2 LQKENI. CDR3: CASSQRPQQKAAEAFF. CDR3 bases: TGTGCCAGCTCACAGAGACCACAGCAGAAGGCCGCTGAAGCTTTCTTT.

The rearrangement uses TRBV28 and TRBJ2-1, with 9 positions matching TRBD2. This CDR3 region has 15 residues. After removal of 6 bases from V and 0 bases from J, the junction contained 3 bases not matched to a gene. Germline-derived CDR1 and CDR2 are MDHEN and SYDVKM. The CDR3 DNA reads as TGTGCCAGCAGCAGTAGCGGGAGCTCCTACAATGAGCAGTTCTTC. This translates into CASSSSGSSYNEQFF.

Here the CDR3 DNA reads TGTGCCAGTAGTATAGGAGGGACGGAGGGCACTGAAGCTTTCTTT. Encoded protein: CASSIGGTEGTEAFF. This chain uses TRBV19 with TRBJ1-1; tentatively, D is TRBD1 (5 bases). The CDR3 runs to 15 residues. Germline values: CDR1 LNHDA, CDR2 SQIVND (reference sequence). Trimming stripped 1 base from V and 4 bases from J, with 13 bases between.

The chain employs TRBV27 and TRBJ1-4; TRBD1 is a possible D gene (6 bases). The CDR3 runs to 12 residues. In germline, CDR1 is MNHEY, CDR2 SMNVEV (reference sequence). Deletions cut 6 bases from V and 7 bases from J, with 9 bases between. The DNA of the CDR3 is TGTGCCAGCAGCACAGGGCGTGAAAAACTGTTTTTT. It is translated as CASSTGREKLFF.

The rearrangement joins TRBV6-5 to TRBJ1-6; 12 nucleotides align to TRBD1. CDR1 is MNHEY, CDR2 SVGAGI, per germline. The length of the CDR3 is 15 residues. V was clipped by 6 bases and J by 7 bases; unmatched bases: 4. In DNA form, the CDR3 reads TGTGCCAGCAGCACCGGGACAGGGGGCAATTCACCCCTCCACTTT. Translating it yields CASSTGTGGNSPLHF.

The genes are TRBV7-3 and TRBJ1-1, with D tentatively TRBD1 (6 bases). Germline loops: CDR1 SGHTA, CDR2 FQGTGA. The CDR3 is 15 amino acids. The V gene lost 5 bases and the J gene lost 0 bases, with 13 bases spanning the gap. CDR3 in DNA: TGTGCCAGCAGCGCAAATACAGGGTTGAACACTGAAGCTTTCTTT. Amino acids: CASSANTGLNTEAFF.

The chain has TRBV9 and TRBJ1-2; no clear D. V was shortened by 0 bases and J by 13 bases, with 16 bases between the two germline ends. The CDR3 is 13 residues long. The germline V gene has CDR1 SGDLS and CDR2 YYNGEE. This CDR3 reads CASSVEATTRSTF. CDR3 nucleotides: TGTGCCAGCAGCGTAGAAGCCACCACGCGCTCCACCTTC.

The V and J genes are TRBV4-2 and TRBJ1-4; the D is unclear. CDR1 is LGHNA, CDR2 YNFKEQ, per germline. This CDR3 has 18 amino acids. V lost 1 base and J 0 bases, leaving 15 bases between the germline ends. The CDR3, as DNA: TGTGCCAGCAGCCAAGTGTCAGGCAGGCGAACAACTAATGAAAAACTGTTTTTT. Amino acids: CASSQVSGRRTTNEKLFF.

This sequence joins TRBV6-5 and TRBJ2-7, with 9 bases aligning to TRBD2. Germline loops: CDR1 MNHEY, CDR2 SVGAGI. CDR3 size: 14 residues. The J segment lost 2 bases and the V segment lost 6 bases, leaving 5 bases of the junction unmatched. The CDR3 here is CASRKREEAYEQYF. The CDR3 DNA sequence: TGTGCCAGCAGAAAGCGGGAGGAGGCCTACGAGCAGTACTTC.

This clone was detected only a few times. This rearrangement joins TRBV12-3 or TRBV12-4 to TRBJ1-1; no clear D gene. The V end lost 4 bases, the J end lost 0 bases, and 6 bases lay between the germline ends. The CDR3 extends over 13 amino acids. The CDR3 DNA reads as TGTGCCAGCAGTTCGGCGGTGAACACTGAAGCTTTCTTT. Translated: CASSSAVNTEAFF.

The chain has TRBV28 and TRBJ2-7, with 8 bases lining up with TRBD1. With 7 bases clipped from V and 0 bases from J, the junction kept 5 bases outside the gene matches. The CDR3 is 14 amino acids. CDR1 and CDR2 (germline): MDHEN, SYDVKM. The CDR3 is CASISGQGSYEQYF. The CDR3 DNA sequence: TGTGCCAGCATCTCCGGACAGGGCTCCTACGAGCAGTACTTC.

The J gene is TRBJ2-3, the V gene TRBV5-4, with TRBD2 matching 10 bases. The CDR3 contains 15 residues. Per germline, CDR1 SGHNT and CDR2 YYREEE (reference sequence). V was clipped by 2 bases and J by 2 bases; unmatched bases: 2. CDR3 nucleotide sequence: TGTGCCAGCAGCTTAGCGGGAGGGGCCACAGATACGCAGTATTTT. It encodes CASSLAGGATDTQYF.

The gene calls are TRBV6-2 or TRBV6-3 and TRBJ2-3; 8 bases map to TRBD1. CDR1 and CDR2 (germline): MNHEY, SVGEGT. This CDR3 is 15 amino acids long. The V gene end was trimmed by 5 bases and the J gene end by 4 bases; junction bases not matched to a gene: 8. The chain's CDR3 is CASSLNRGFSDTQYF. The CDR3 DNA is TGTGCCAGCAGTCTGAACAGGGGGTTCTCAGATACGCAGTATTTT.

The chain couples TRBV18 to TRBJ1-3, with no clear D. From germline, CDR1 is KGHSH and CDR2 LQKENI. There are 16 residues in the CDR3. V was clipped by 2 bases and J by 0 bases, with 11 bases between them. The CDR3 loop is CASSPDAAVSGNTIYF. The CDR3 DNA follows: TGTGCCAGCTCACCAGACGCGGCAGTCTCTGGAAACACCATATATTTT.

V gene TRBV9 combines with J gene TRBJ2-1, with TRBD1 identical over 8 bases. Germline V lookup: CDR1 SGDLS, CDR2 YYNGEE. This CDR3 is built from 14 residues. The junction had 5 bases not matched to a gene; V was cut back by 0 bases and J by 9 bases. CDR3 sequence reads: CASSVVMTGAEQFF. DNA of the CDR3: TGTGCCAGCAGCGTAGTGATGACAGGGGCTGAGCAGTTCTTC. Looking up the rest from reference TRBV9 and TRBJ2-1 gives the full variable domain: DSGVTQTPKHLITATGQRVTLRCSPRSGDLSVYWYQQSLDQGLQFLIQYYNGEERAKGNILERFSAQQFPDLHSELNLSSLELGDSALYFCASSVVMTGAEQFFGPGTRLTVL.

J is TRBJ1-1 and V is TRBV23-1; D remains ambiguous. TRBV23-1 is reported as an ORF; its role is uncertain. The germline V and J ends were trimmed by 0 bases and 1 base, with 9 bases remaining between them. The CDR3 has 15 amino acids. The CDR3 reads CASSQSEGRNTEAFF. CDR3 in DNA: TGCGCCAGCAGTCAATCAGAGGGCCGGAACACTGAAGCTTTCTTT.

The V gene is TRBV9, the J gene TRBJ1-2, with 7 positions matching TRBD1. CDR1 and CDR2 (germline): SGDLS, YYNGEE. The CDR3 is 14 residues long. J was trimmed by 6 bases and V by 4 bases; bases with no gene match: 9. Here the CDR3 DNA reads TGTGCCAGCAGCCCATGGGACAGCAGCGATGGCTACACCTTC. It specifies CASSPWDSSDGYTF.

The genes are TRBV30 and TRBJ1-6, with 8 bases identical to TRBD1. The CDR3 runs 16 residues. From germline, CDR1 is GTSNPN and CDR2 SVGIG (reference sequence). After removal of 3 bases from V and 7 bases from J, the junction contained 11 bases not matched to a gene. The CDR3 sequence is CAWRDDRGPRNSPLHF. Written as DNA, the CDR3 is TGTGCCTGGAGAGATGACAGGGGTCCTAGAAATTCACCCCTCCACTTT. Combining the CDR3 with reference TRBV30 and TRBJ1-6 gives the whole variable domain SQTIHQWPATLVQPVGSPLSLECTVEGTSNPNLYWYRQAAGRGLQLLFYSVGIGQISSEVPQNLSASRPQDRQFILSSKKLLLSDSGFYLCAWRDDRGPRNSPLHFGNGTRLTVT.

Only a few counts were recorded for this clone. The chain joins TRBV28 to TRBJ2-5; 7 nucleotides match TRBD2. CDR1 and CDR2 from the germline V gene are MDHEN and SYDVKM. The V segment lost 4 bases and the J segment 4 bases; nucleotides outside the gene matches: 12. The CDR3 has 16 amino acids. The CDR3 nucleotides are TGTGCCAGCAGTTCCGACCTAGCGGTTCAGAGAGAGACCCAGTACTTC. Protein sequence: CASSSDLAVQRETQYF.

CDR3 sequence: CASRSQGQGGTEAFF. In DNA, the CDR3 is TGTGCCAGCAGGTCCCAGGGACAGGGTGGCACTGAAGCTTTCTTT. This chain links TRBV11-2 with TRBJ1-1; 9 bases are shared with TRBD1. The CDR3 covers 15 residues. Germline V gives CDR1 SGHAT, CDR2 FQNNGV. J lost 4 bases, V lost 6 bases, and 9 bases had no gene match.

The genes are TRBV7-9 and TRBJ1-4; D is perhaps TRBD1 (6 bases). The CDR3 consists of 14 residues. V lost 5 bases, J lost 8 bases, and 15 bases lay in between. Germline loops: CDR1 SEHNR, CDR2 FQNEAQ (reference sequence). This CDR3 is CASSPGQPGEKLFF. In DNA, the CDR3 is TGTGCCAGCAGCCCTGGACAGCCGGGGGAAAAACTGTTTTTT.

This chain uses TRBV6-2 or TRBV6-3 with TRBJ2-5, with 7 positions matching TRBD1. The V and J ends lost 4 bases and 5 bases, in that order; junction bases with no gene match: 10. The CDR3 consists of 15 residues. Germline CDR1 is MNHEY and CDR2 is SVGEGT. The CDR3 nucleotides are TGTGCCAGCAGTTCGCACAGGGGTGTGTCGGAGACCCAGTACTTC. Encoded protein: CASSSHRGVSETQYF.

In its sample, this clone was seen a few times. The rearrangement uses TRBV24-1 and TRBJ2-5; 9 positions match TRBD1. The CDR3 length is 14 residues. Germline V gene data show CDR1 as KGHDR and CDR2 as SFDVKD. Trimming cost V 7 bases and J 1 base; bases outside gene matches: 3. CDR3 bases: TGTGCCACCAGCTCGGACAGGGGCCAAGAGACCCAGTACTTC. Amino acid sequence: CATSSDRGQETQYF.